Listed here are 17 T cell receptor beta chains from one sample, sequenced in a study of beta chain features in type 1 diabetes. General study points: There was a moderate but significant shortening of TCRB CDR3s in all four CD4+ subsets of Type 1 diabetes patients.

What these receptors recognize is not known. What was sequenced were expressed TCRB transcripts, since all of the isolated RNA had been reverse transcribed. Sequencing used immunoSEQ multiplex PCR; TCRdb keeps in-frame clones, though not all of them. The data hold over 650,000 clones, with around 15% observed a single time. Specimen: naive CD4+ T cells from blood. All receptors derive from a man between 18 and 35 years old with type 1 diabetes.

The gene calls are TRBV18 and TRBJ2-1; 14 bases match TRBD2. Germline V gene sequence: CDR1 KGHSH, CDR2 LQKENI. This CDR3 is 16 amino acids long. V lost 5 bases and J lost 4; bases outside the gene matches: 4. This chain's CDR3 is CASSETSGRVYNEQFF. The CDR3 DNA sequence: TGTGCCAGCTCAGAGACTAGCGGGAGGGTGTACAATGAGCAGTTCTTC.

This clone was found a few times. This chain uses TRBV30 with TRBJ1-1; D unclear. Per germline, CDR1 GTSNPN and CDR2 SVGIG (reference sequence). The CDR3 has 13 amino acids. Trimming removed 3 bases from V and 5 bases from J, with 13 bases in between. CDR3 DNA sequence: TGTGCCTGGAGCGTCCTCCTGAGGACTGAAGCTTTCTTT. Translation: CAWSVLLRTEAFF.

Only a few counts were recorded for this clone. V gene TRBV25-1 combines with J gene TRBJ2-7; 11 bases are a match to TRBD1. From germline, CDR1 is MGHDK and CDR2 SYGVNS. The CDR3 totals 15 residues. The V and J ends lost 1 base and 5 bases, in that order; junction bases with no gene match: 4. The CDR3: CASSESDRGLNEQYF. DNA for the CDR3: TGTGCCAGCAGTGAATCGGACAGGGGGCTGAACGAGCAGTACTTC.

The CDR3 sequence is CASLLDRANTEAFF. DNA for the CDR3: TGTGCCAGCTTATTAGACAGGGCGAACACTGAAGCTTTCTTT. This rearrangement joins TRBV7-3 to TRBJ1-1, with 7 bases lining up with TRBD1. Trimming cost V 8 bases and J 1 base; bases outside gene matches: 7. Per the germline V gene, CDR1 is SGHTA and CDR2 is FQGTGA. This CDR3 has 14 residues.

This chain links TRBV14 with TRBJ2-7; no clear D. The germline V gene has CDR1 SGHDN and CDR2 FVKESK. V was pared by 4 bases and J by 0 bases, with 4 bases between. The CDR3 loop spans 12 amino acids. CDR3 region: CASSRLSYEQYF. For the CDR3, the DNA is TGTGCCAGCAGCCGCCTCTCCTACGAGCAGTACTTC.

The chain uses TRBV4-3 and TRBJ1-2; D ambiguous. The CDR3 is 13 residues long. V was trimmed by 4 bases and J by 7 bases, leaving 13 bases between them. Per germline, CDR1 LGHNA and CDR2 YSLEER. CDR3: CASSRPPDGGYTF. The CDR3 DNA is TGCGCCAGCAGCCGGCCCCCCGATGGTGGCTACACCTTC.

The CDR3 protein is CAIGTGGYEQYF. The CDR3 DNA follows: TGTGCCATCGGGACAGGGGGCTACGAGCAGTACTTC. The chain combines TRBV10-3 with TRBJ2-7, with 11 bases matching TRBD1. CDR1 is ENHRY and CDR2 is SYGVKD in the germline V gene. V shed 8 bases and J 3 bases; nucleotides not matched to a gene: 0. This CDR3 region has 12 residues.

This clone turned up a few times. The chain joins TRBV18 to TRBJ2-5; D remains ambiguous. Trimming left V 2 bases short and J 1 base short, with 11 bases between. CDR3 length equals 15 residues. The germline CDR1 and CDR2 sequences are KGHSH and LQKENI. For the CDR3, the DNA is TGTGCCAGCTCACCATCTCCGCAGACCCAAGAGACCCAGTACTTC. This sequence encodes CASSPSPQTQETQYF.

This clone was counted between two and nine times. The rearrangement joins TRBV15 to TRBJ1-2; maybe TRBD1 (5 bases). Germline CDR1 is LNHNV and CDR2 is YYDKDF (reference sequence). There are 16 residues in the CDR3. Trimming cost V 6 bases and J 4 bases, with 21 bases left between them. CDR3 nucleotides: TGTGCCACCAGTTCCAGAAATTCACACAGGCGCTATGGCTACACCTTC. It codes for CATSSRNSHRRYGYTF.

The chain couples TRBV9 to TRBJ1-1; D gene unclear. Trimming cost V 0 bases and J 3 bases, with 9 bases left between them. The CDR3 runs 14 residues. The V gene's germline CDR1 is SGDLS and CDR2 YYNGEE. As DNA, the CDR3 is TGTGCCAGCAGCGTAGAAGGCAGATACACTGAAGCTTTCTTT. Its protein product is CASSVEGRYTEAFF.

This chain uses TRBV7-9 with TRBJ1-6; 9 positions match TRBD1. The V gene end was trimmed by 5 bases and the J gene end by 10 bases; junction bases not matched to a gene: 6. The V gene's germline CDR1 is SEHNR and CDR2 FQNEAQ (reference sequence). This CDR3 comprises 14 residues. The CDR3 coding sequence is TGTGCCAGCAGCCAACAGGGGGCTGGGTCACCCCTCCACTTT. Residues: CASSQQGAGSPLHF.

With respect to this clone: Compared with germline, one end of the junction differs, possibly owing to a read error. Other DNA sequences from this sample encode an identical CDR3 as well. This chain joins TRBV5-1 and TRBJ2-7; D may be TRBD1 or TRBD2 (5 bases each). The germline gives CDR1 SGHRS, CDR2 YFSETQ. The CDR3 runs to 17 residues. CDR3 in amino acids: CASSPKRPGPRPYEQYF. CDR3 in DNA: TGTGCCAGCAGCCCGAAGCGACCGGGACCCCGTCCCTACGAGCAGTACTTC.

This clone was counted between two and nine times. The genes are TRBV5-1 and TRBJ2-1, with 9 bases fitting TRBD2. J gave up 0 bases and V 5 bases, and 6 bases lay outside the gene matches. The germline gives CDR1 SGHRS, CDR2 YFSETQ. The CDR3 contains 16 residues. The CDR3 coding sequence is TGCGCCAGCAGGTTAGCGGGAGCCAGCTCCTACAATGAGCAGTTCTTC. Its translation is CASRLAGASSYNEQFF.

In this sample, this clone turned up a few times. The V and J genes are TRBV18 and TRBJ1-5; 7 positions match TRBD1. Germline V CDR1 and CDR2: KGHSH, LQKENI. The CDR3 totals 16 residues. V lost 0 bases, J lost 2 bases, and 4 bases stayed unmatched. The CDR3 loop reads CASSPPDRVRNQPQHF. The CDR3, as DNA: TGTGCCAGCTCACCACCCGACAGGGTTCGCAATCAGCCCCAGCATTTT.

The rearrangement joins TRBV6-5 to TRBJ1-2; no definite D call. Germline CDR1 MNHEY, CDR2 SVGAGI. V was pared by 6 bases and J by 0 bases, with 11 bases between. CDR3 length: 14 amino acids. This chain's CDR3 is CASRDADPNYGYTF. The CDR3 DNA reads TGTGCCAGCAGAGATGCGGACCCTAACTATGGCTACACCTTC.

V is TRBV21-1 and J is TRBJ1-6; the D call TRBD1 from the table was never checked on the DNA. TRBV21-1 is deemed a pseudogene. The CDR3 is 17 amino acids. The CDR3 here is CASSKGVSLDRGSPLHF. DNA for the CDR3: TGTGCCAGCAGCAAAGGGGTATCCTTGGACAGGGGTTCACCCCTCCACTTT.

This clone was counted only a few times. The chain combines TRBV4-1 with TRBJ2-3; D might be TRBD1 (6 bases). Trimming took off 2 bases at V and 4 bases at J, with 13 bases between the two ends. CDR3 length: 15 amino acids. Germline-derived CDR1 and CDR2 are MGHRA and YSYEKL. The CDR3 here is CASSQTGQPADTQYF. CDR3 sequence (DNA): TGCGCCAGCAGCCAAACAGGACAGCCCGCAGATACGCAGTATTTT.